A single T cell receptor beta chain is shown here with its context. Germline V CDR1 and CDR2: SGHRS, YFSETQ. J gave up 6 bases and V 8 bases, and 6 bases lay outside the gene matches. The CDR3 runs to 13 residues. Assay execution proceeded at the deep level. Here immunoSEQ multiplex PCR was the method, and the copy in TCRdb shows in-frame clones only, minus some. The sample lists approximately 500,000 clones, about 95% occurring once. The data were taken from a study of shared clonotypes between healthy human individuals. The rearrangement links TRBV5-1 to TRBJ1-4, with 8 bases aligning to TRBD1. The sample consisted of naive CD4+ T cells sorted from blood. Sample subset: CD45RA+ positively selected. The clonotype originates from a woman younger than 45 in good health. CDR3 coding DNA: TGCGCCAGTACGGGACAGGATTATGAAAAACTGTTTTTT. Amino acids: CASTGQDYEKLFF.